The 26 T cell receptor beta chains reported below all come from one sample, sequenced in a study of CD4 T cells in relation to SARS-CoV-2 and coronaviruses. The unexposed donors gave CD4+ T cells in about 2011-2018, prior to COVID-19. The cells were cultured for approximately ten days before CD4+ T cells were isolated. These TCRs' antigens remain unknown. Assay: immunoSEQ multiplex PCR; the TCRdb copy retains only in-frame clones and omits some. Found here are 20,000 to 25,000 clones, around 80% of them singletons; the top ten hold less than 25%. Sequenced input: CD4+ T cells from PBMCs, cultured in vitro. The source of these receptors is a human donor in good health.

This rearrangement joins TRBV5-1 to TRBJ2-2; D not certain. The CDR3 extends over 15 amino acids. V was cut by 0 bases and J by 0 bases, with 6 bases left in between. Germline V lookup: CDR1 SGHRS, CDR2 YFSETQ. CDR3 loop: CASSLAPANTGELFF. The CDR3 bases are TGCGCCAGCAGCTTGGCACCCGCGAACACCGGGGAGCTGTTTTTT.

In DNA form, the CDR3 reads TGTGCCAGCAGTGAATCTTCAGGGTGGGGTCAGCCCCAGCATTTT. Its protein is CASSESSGWGQPQHF. This chain uses TRBV2 with TRBJ1-5; D might be TRBD1 (5 bases). CDR3 length: 15 amino acids. Germline V gives CDR1 SNHLY, CDR2 FYNNEI. V shed 2 bases and J shed 6 bases, with 14 bases lying between them.

The rearrangement joins TRBV4-2 to TRBJ1-4, with 7 bases fitting TRBD1. The CDR3 contains 17 residues. V trimming: 3 bases; J trimming: 4 bases; junction bases outside the gene matches: 11. Germline V gene sequence: CDR1 LGHNA, CDR2 YNFKEQ. CDR3 bases: TGTGCCAGCAGCCATTCTCCGACAGGGAAGGGTAATGAAAAACTGTTTTTT. Protein sequence: CASSHSPTGKGNEKLFF.

This clone was counted between two and nine times. The chain links TRBV2 to TRBJ1-4; tentative D call: TRBD1 (5 bases). Trimming cost V 6 bases and J 3 bases, with 23 bases left between them. There are 18 residues in the CDR3. The V gene's germline CDR1 is SNHLY and CDR2 FYNNEI. This chain's CDR3 is CASSRSRLGVTANEKLFF. The CDR3 DNA is TGTGCCAGCAGCCGATCCAGGTTGGGGGTCACTGCTAATGAAAAACTGTTTTTT. The full variable domain, in which reference TRBV2 and TRBJ1-4 provide the parts outside the CDR3, is EPEVTQTPSHQVTQMGQEVILRCVPISNHLYFYWYRQILGQKVEFLVSFYNNEISEKSEIFDDQFSVERPDGSNFTLKIRSTKLEDSAMYFCASSRSRLGVTANEKLFFGSGTQLSVL.

The V call is TRBV5-1, the J call TRBJ2-1; 11 positions agree with TRBD2. The germline CDR1 and CDR2 sequences are SGHRS and YFSETQ. V gave up 4 bases and J gave up 0 bases; unmatched junction bases: 15. The CDR3 spans 20 residues. The CDR3 reads CASSPWLLLAGDSSYNEQFF. The CDR3 DNA follows: TGCGCCAGCAGCCCCTGGCTCCTACTAGCGGGGGATAGCTCCTACAATGAGCAGTTCTTC.

The genes are TRBV30 and TRBJ2-7, with TRBD2 identical over 8 bases. CDR3 size: 12 residues. Germline lookup yields CDR1 GTSNPN and CDR2 SVGIG (reference sequence). The ends lost 2 bases at V and 7 bases at J; junction bases unmatched: 4. In DNA form, the CDR3 reads TGTGCCTGGAGTAGCGGGAGAAGGGAGCAGTACTTC. It specifies CAWSSGRREQYF.

The V and J genes are TRBV7-3 and TRBJ2-1; 8 nucleotides line up with TRBD2. V gave up 4 bases and J gave up 5 bases; unmatched junction bases: 19. The germline V gene has CDR1 SGHTA and CDR2 FQGTGA. The CDR3 loop spans 19 amino acids. CDR3 DNA sequence: TGTGCCAGCAGCTCAACGTGGGGGTCGGGAGGGGGGTCCAACAATGAGCAGTTCTTC. Protein sequence: CASSSTWGSGGGSNNEQFF.

The chain combines TRBV18 with TRBJ1-2; D may be TRBD1 (5 bases). Germline V CDR1 and CDR2: KGHSH, LQKENI. This CDR3 region has 13 residues. Trimming cost V 4 bases and J 4 bases, with 10 bases left between them. This chain's CDR3 is CASSQGYAYGYTF. CDR3 DNA sequence: TGTGCCAGCTCACAGGGGTATGCCTATGGCTACACCTTC.

This clone was seen a handful of times. The V and J genes are TRBV7-9 and TRBJ1-2; D is ambiguous. The CDR3 spans 15 residues. V lost 5 bases, J lost 4 bases, and 17 bases lay in between. Germline V gene sequence: CDR1 SEHNR, CDR2 FQNEAQ (reference sequence). The CDR3 spells CASSLTLIGSYGYTF. The CDR3 bases are TGTGCCAGCAGCCTCACCTTGATAGGGAGCTATGGCTACACCTTC.

This clone came up a few times. V and J are TRBV10-3 and TRBJ1-1; 12 bases are shared with TRBD1. With 6 bases clipped from V and 1 base from J, the junction kept 6 bases outside the gene matches. Germline loops: CDR1 ENHRY, CDR2 SYGVKD. This CDR3 is 16 amino acids long. The CDR3 reads CAIRGTGGAGNTEAFF. The DNA for the CDR3 is TGTGCCATCAGGGGGACAGGGGGCGCTGGGAACACTGAAGCTTTCTTT.

In its sample, this clone was seen once. The V and J genes are TRBV5-1 and TRBJ2-7; 10 nucleotides agree with TRBD1. Germline V lookup: CDR1 SGHRS, CDR2 YFSETQ. With V trimmed by 6 bases and J by 7 bases, 4 bases remained unmatched. This CDR3 is 12 amino acids long. The CDR3, as DNA: TGCGCCAGCACGGACAGGGGGGAGGAGCAGTACTTC. Its protein is CASTDRGEEQYF.

In its sample, this clone was seen a few times. This chain links TRBV9 with TRBJ2-2; D tentatively reads TRBD1 or TRBD2 (5 bases each). Trimming pared 0 bases from V and 6 bases from J, leaving 18 bases between. CDR3 size: 17 residues. CDR1 and CDR2 (germline): SGDLS, YYNGEE. DNA for the CDR3: TGTGCCAGCAGCGTAGCTGGGGGACCCCCATTCTCCGGGGAGCTGTTTTTT. Translating gives CASSVAGGPPFSGELFF.

J is TRBJ2-5 and V is TRBV24-1, with TRBD2 identical over 9 bases. The germline V gene has CDR1 KGHDR and CDR2 SFDVKD. With 5 bases clipped from V and 5 bases from J, the junction kept 8 bases outside the gene matches. The CDR3 sequence is 15 residues long. The CDR3 is CATSVRRGGPETQYF. DNA of the CDR3: TGTGCCACCAGTGTCCGGCGGGGGGGCCCGGAGACCCAGTACTTC.

Worth noting for this clone: Other DNA sequences in the same sample also yield this CDR3. The chain joins TRBV6-2 or TRBV6-3 to TRBJ1-4; TRBD1 is a possible D gene (5 bases). This CDR3 is 14 amino acids long. Germline loops: CDR1 MNHEY, CDR2 SVGEGT. Between the trimmed V and J ends, which lost 6 bases and 2 bases, there was a span of 10 bases. The CDR3 bases are TGTGCCAGCAGCCAGGGACGGACTAATGAAAAACTGTTTTTT. This codes for CASSQGRTNEKLFF.

The J gene is TRBJ2-4, the V gene TRBV9; either TRBD1 or TRBD2 may fit D (7 bases each). The germline V and J ends were trimmed by 3 bases and 11 bases, with 18 bases remaining between them. CDR1 is SGDLS and CDR2 is YYNGEE in the germline V gene. The CDR3 has 14 residues. CDR3 DNA sequence: TGTGCCAGCAGCGGAACTTACGGGGGGACAGTTCAGTACTTC. This translates into CASSGTYGGTVQYF. Looking up the rest from reference TRBV9 and TRBJ2-4 gives the full variable domain: DSGVTQTPKHLITATGQRVTLRCSPRSGDLSVYWYQQSLDQGLQFLIQYYNGEERAKGNILERFSAQQFPDLHSELNLSSLELGDSALYFCASSGTYGGTVQYFGAGTRLSVL.

The J gene is TRBJ2-7, the V gene TRBV4-3; 9 bases line up with TRBD1. The CDR3 totals 14 residues. CDR1 is LGHNA, CDR2 YSLEER, per germline. Germline trimming cut 4 bases from V and 6 bases from J; bases unmatched to any gene: 7. CDR3 DNA sequence: TGCGCCAGCAGCCCCGGGACAGGGAGTCCCGAGCAGTACTTC. As protein: CASSPGTGSPEQYF.

This clone was recorded only once. The chain is built from TRBV29-1 and TRBJ2-2; TRBD1 or TRBD2 may be the D gene (6 bases each). CDR3 size: 16 residues. Germline V gives CDR1 SQVTM, CDR2 ANQGSEA. V was shortened by 4 bases and J by 4 bases, with 19 bases between the two germline ends. The CDR3 is CSVGGGGGFGTGELFF. CDR3 bases: TGCAGCGTTGGTGGAGGGGGTGGGTTCGGCACCGGGGAGCTGTTTTTT.

The J gene is TRBJ2-1, the V gene TRBV10-3; D is unclear. The germline V gene has CDR1 ENHRY and CDR2 SYGVKD. The V gene lost 1 base and the J gene lost 4 bases, with 8 bases spanning the gap. The CDR3 loop spans 14 amino acids. The DNA of the CDR3 is TGTGCCATCAGTGAGTTTGACGGATACAATGAGCAGTTCTTC. Translation: CAISEFDGYNEQFF.

The chain uses TRBV2 and TRBJ2-5; a weak D match, TRBD2 (6 bases). CDR1 is SNHLY and CDR2 is FYNNEI in the germline V gene. The CDR3 length is 14 residues. V lost 11 bases to trimming and J lost 5 bases, with 21 bases between them. CDR3 sequence: CARSGATASETQYF. In nucleotides, the CDR3 is TGTGCCCGTAGCGGTGCTACGGCGTCGGAGACCCAGTACTTC. Drawing the rest from reference TRBV2 and TRBJ2-5, the complete variable domain is EPEVTQTPSHQVTQMGQEVILRCVPISNHLYFYWYRQILGQKVEFLVSFYNNEISEKSEIFDDQFSVERPDGSNFTLKIRSTKLEDSAMYFCARSGATASETQYFGPGTRLLVL.

The chain recombines TRBV6-2 or TRBV6-3 with TRBJ2-7, with D perhaps matching TRBD2 (5 bases). Looked up from germline, CDR1 is MNHEY and CDR2 is SVGEGT. CDR3 length: 17 residues. The V gene lost 5 bases and the J gene lost 0 bases, with 20 bases spanning the gap. The CDR3 sequence is CASSNTWRAISSYEQYF. The CDR3 nucleotides are TGTGCCAGCAGTAACACCTGGCGGGCTATAAGCTCCTACGAGCAGTACTTC.

On this clone itself: This CDR3 is also generated by other DNA sequences in the sample. The chain carries TRBV29-1 and TRBJ1-1; 8 bases are a match to TRBD1. The germline V gene encodes CDR1 SQVTM and CDR2 ANQGSEA. The CDR3 consists of 13 residues. The J segment lost 2 bases and the V segment lost 5 bases, leaving 4 bases of the junction unmatched. CDR3 protein: CSVRTGGNTEAFF. The CDR3 region has the DNA TGCAGCGTTCGTACAGGGGGTAACACTGAAGCTTTCTTT.

This clone was counted between two and nine times. V is TRBV6-5 and J is TRBJ2-3; D unresolved. Trimming stripped 0 bases from V and 9 bases from J, with 10 bases between. This CDR3 is built from 13 residues. The germline CDR1 and CDR2 sequences are MNHEY and SVGAGI. The CDR3: CASSYSEDATQYF. CDR3 nucleotide sequence: TGTGCCAGCAGTTACTCGGAAGACGCAACGCAGTATTTT.

The chain links TRBV5-6 to TRBJ1-2; 7 nucleotides align to TRBD1. In germline, CDR1 is SGHDT, CDR2 YYEEEE. The CDR3 loop spans 15 amino acids. V lost 4 bases to trimming and J lost 5 bases; unmatched junction nucleotides: 11. The CDR3: CASSRDDRDWYGYTF. Here the CDR3 DNA reads TGTGCCAGCAGCCGAGACGACAGGGATTGGTATGGCTACACCTTC. The full variable domain, rest sourced from reference TRBV5-6 and TRBJ1-2, is DAGVTQSPTHLIKTRGQQVTLRCSPKSGHDTVSWYQQALGQGPQFIFQYYEEEERQRGNFPDRFSGHQFPNYSSELNVNALLLGDSALYLCASSRDDRDWYGYTFGSGTRLTVV.

The chain joins TRBV7-9 to TRBJ2-6, with TRBD2 matching 11 bases. Germline loops: CDR1 SEHNR, CDR2 FQNEAQ (reference sequence). CDR3 length: 16 residues. The V and J ends lost 9 bases and 2 bases, in that order; junction bases with no gene match: 6. This chain's CDR3 is CASLLAGVTGANVLTF. CDR3 in DNA: TGTGCCAGTCTACTAGCGGGAGTGACTGGGGCCAACGTCCTGACTTTC.

The chain couples TRBV7-9 to TRBJ2-5, with TRBD1 as a possible D gene (6 bases). Trimming cost V 6 bases and J 3 bases, with 17 bases left between them. The CDR3 totals 15 residues. The germline V gene encodes CDR1 SEHNR and CDR2 FQNEAQ (reference sequence). The CDR3 loop is CASSPGRTGKETQYF. For the CDR3, the DNA is TGTGCCAGCAGTCCGGGACGCACAGGGAAAGAGACCCAGTACTTC.

This chain uses TRBV10-3 with TRBJ2-7; TRBD1 aligns across 7 bases. The V gene end was trimmed by 6 bases and the J gene end by 2 bases; junction bases not matched to a gene: 4. This CDR3 is 13 amino acids long. Germline CDR1 and CDR2: ENHRY and SYGVKD. The CDR3 protein is CAIRGTATYEQYF. CDR3 nucleotides: TGTGCCATCAGAGGGACAGCCACCTACGAGCAGTACTTC.